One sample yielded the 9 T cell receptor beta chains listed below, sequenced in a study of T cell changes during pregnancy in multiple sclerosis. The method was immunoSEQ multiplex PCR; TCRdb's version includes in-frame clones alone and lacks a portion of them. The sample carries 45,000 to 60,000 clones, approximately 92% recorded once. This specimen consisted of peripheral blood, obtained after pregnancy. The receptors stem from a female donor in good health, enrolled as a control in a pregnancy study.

CDR3 DNA: TGTGCCAGCAGTACAGGGGCCGGACGATCACCCCTCCACTTT. Its protein product is CASSTGAGRSPLHF. This rearrangement joins TRBV6-4 to TRBJ1-6; the match to TRBD1 covers 7 bases. The J segment lost 10 bases and the V segment lost 5 bases, leaving 8 bases of the junction unmatched. CDR3 length equals 14 residues. Germline CDR1 MRHNA, CDR2 SNTAGT.

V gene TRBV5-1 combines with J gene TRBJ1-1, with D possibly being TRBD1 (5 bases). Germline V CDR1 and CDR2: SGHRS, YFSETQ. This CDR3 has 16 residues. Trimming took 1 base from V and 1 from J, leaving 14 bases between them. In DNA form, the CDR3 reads TGCGCCAGCAGCTTGACCCTCCTCGACAGGAACACTGAAGCTTTCTTT. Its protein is CASSLTLLDRNTEAFF.

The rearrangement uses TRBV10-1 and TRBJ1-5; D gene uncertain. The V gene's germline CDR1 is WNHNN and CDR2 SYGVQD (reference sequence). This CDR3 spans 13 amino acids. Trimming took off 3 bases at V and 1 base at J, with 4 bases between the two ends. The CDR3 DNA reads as TGCGCCAGCAGTGATGGCAGCAATCAGCCCCAGCATTTT. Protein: CASSDGSNQPQHF.

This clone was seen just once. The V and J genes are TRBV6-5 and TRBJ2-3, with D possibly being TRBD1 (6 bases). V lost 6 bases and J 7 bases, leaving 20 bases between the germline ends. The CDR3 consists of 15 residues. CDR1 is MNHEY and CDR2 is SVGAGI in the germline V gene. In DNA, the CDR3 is TGTGCCAGCAGGATCCTCTCAGGGGTCGTGAATACGCAGTATTTT. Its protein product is CASRILSGVVNTQYF.

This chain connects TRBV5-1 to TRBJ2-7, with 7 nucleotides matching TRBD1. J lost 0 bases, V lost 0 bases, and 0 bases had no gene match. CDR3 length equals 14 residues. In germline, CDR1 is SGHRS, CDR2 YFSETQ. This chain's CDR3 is CASSLGQGSYEQYF. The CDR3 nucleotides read TGCGCCAGCAGCTTGGGACAGGGCTCCTACGAGCAGTACTTC.

This CDR3 reads CASSLGRLVDNEQFF. CDR3 DNA sequence: TGTGCCAGCAGCTTAGGCCGACTAGTCGACAATGAGCAGTTCTTC. This rearrangement joins TRBV11-3 to TRBJ2-1; D is perhaps TRBD2 (6 bases). The CDR3 has 15 amino acids. CDR1 SGHNT and CDR2 YENEEA come from the germline V gene. The germline V and J ends were trimmed by 1 base and 5 bases, with 12 bases remaining between them.

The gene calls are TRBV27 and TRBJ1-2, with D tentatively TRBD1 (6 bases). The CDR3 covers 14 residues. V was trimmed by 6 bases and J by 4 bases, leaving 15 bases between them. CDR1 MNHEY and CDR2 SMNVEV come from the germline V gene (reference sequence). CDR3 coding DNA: TGTGCCAGCAGCCCACAGGGTGCTCCCTATGGCTACACCTTC. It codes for CASSPQGAPYGYTF.

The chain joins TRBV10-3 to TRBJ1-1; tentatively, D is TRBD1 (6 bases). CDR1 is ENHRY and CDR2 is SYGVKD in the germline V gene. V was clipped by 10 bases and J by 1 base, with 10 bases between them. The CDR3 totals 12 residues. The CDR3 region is CATLTGNTEAFF. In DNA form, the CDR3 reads TGTGCCACCCTGACAGGGAACACTGAAGCTTTCTTT.

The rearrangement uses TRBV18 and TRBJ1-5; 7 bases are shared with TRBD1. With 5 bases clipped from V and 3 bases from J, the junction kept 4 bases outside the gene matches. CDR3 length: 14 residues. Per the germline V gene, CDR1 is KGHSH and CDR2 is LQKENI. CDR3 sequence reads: CASSTGQVNQPQHF. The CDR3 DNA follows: TGTGCCAGCTCAACAGGACAGGTCAATCAGCCCCAGCATTTT.